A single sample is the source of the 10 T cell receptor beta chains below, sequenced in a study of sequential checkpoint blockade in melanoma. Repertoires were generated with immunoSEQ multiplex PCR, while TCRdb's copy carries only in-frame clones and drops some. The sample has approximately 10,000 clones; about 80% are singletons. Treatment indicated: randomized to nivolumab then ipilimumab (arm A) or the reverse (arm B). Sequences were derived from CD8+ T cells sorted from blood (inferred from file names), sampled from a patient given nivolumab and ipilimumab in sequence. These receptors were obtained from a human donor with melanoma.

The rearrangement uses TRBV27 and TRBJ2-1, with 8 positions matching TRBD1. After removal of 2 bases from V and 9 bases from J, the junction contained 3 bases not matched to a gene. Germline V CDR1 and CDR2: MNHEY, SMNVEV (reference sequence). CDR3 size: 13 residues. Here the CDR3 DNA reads TGTGCCAGCAGTTTAGGACAGGGAATTGAGCAGTTCTTC. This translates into CASSLGQGIEQFF.

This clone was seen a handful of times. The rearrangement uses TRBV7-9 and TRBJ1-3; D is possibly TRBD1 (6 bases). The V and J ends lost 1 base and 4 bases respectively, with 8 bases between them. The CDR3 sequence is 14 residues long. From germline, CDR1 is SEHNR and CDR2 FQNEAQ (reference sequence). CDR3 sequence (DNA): TGTGCCAGCAGCTTAGGCGACAGGGGAAACACCATATATTTT. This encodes CASSLGDRGNTIYF.

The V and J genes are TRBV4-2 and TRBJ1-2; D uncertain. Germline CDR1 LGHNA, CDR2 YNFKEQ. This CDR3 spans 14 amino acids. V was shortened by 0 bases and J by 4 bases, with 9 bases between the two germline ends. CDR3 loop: CASSQDTGSYGYTF. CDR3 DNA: TGTGCCAGCAGCCAAGATACGGGGTCCTATGGCTACACCTTC.

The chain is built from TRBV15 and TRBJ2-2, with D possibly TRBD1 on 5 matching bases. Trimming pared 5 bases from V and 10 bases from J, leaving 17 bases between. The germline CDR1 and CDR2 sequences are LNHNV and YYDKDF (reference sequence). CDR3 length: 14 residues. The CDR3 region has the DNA TGTGCCACCAGCCTCGACTTGGGGCCCCCGGAGCTGTTTTTT. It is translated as CATSLDLGPPELFF.

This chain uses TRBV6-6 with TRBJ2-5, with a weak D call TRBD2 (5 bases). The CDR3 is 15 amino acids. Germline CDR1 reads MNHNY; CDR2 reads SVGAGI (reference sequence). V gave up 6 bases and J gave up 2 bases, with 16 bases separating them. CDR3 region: CASSPRRTVQETQYF. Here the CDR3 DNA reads TGTGCCAGCAGCCCTAGGAGGACTGTACAAGAGACCCAGTACTTC.

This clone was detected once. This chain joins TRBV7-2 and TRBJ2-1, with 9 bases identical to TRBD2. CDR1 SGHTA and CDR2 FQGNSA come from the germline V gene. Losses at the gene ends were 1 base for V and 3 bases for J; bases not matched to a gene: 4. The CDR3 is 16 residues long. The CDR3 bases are TGTGCCAGCAGCTTAGAGCTAGCGGGGTTCTACAATGAGCAGTTCTTC. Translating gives CASSLELAGFYNEQFF.

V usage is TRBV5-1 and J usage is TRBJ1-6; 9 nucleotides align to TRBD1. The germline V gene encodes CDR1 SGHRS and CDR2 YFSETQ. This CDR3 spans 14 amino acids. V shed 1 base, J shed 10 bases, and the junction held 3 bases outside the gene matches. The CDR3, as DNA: TGCGCCAGCAGCTTGAGGACAGGGGACTCACCCCTCCACTTT. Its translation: CASSLRTGDSPLHF.

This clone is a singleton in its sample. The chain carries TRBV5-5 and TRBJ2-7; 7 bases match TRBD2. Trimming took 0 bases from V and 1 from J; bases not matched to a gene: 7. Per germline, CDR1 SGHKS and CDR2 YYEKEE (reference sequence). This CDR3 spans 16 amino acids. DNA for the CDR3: TGTGCCAGCAGCTTGGAAGTAGGACTAGGATCCTACGAGCAGTACTTC. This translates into CASSLEVGLGSYEQYF.

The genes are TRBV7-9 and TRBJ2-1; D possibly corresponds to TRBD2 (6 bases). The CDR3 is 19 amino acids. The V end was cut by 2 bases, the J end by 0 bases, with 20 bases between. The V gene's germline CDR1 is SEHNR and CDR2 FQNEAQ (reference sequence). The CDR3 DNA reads TGTGCCAGCAGCTTAATGGGTTGGGGGGATAAGAGCTCCTACAATGAGCAGTTCTTC. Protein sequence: CASSLMGWGDKSSYNEQFF.

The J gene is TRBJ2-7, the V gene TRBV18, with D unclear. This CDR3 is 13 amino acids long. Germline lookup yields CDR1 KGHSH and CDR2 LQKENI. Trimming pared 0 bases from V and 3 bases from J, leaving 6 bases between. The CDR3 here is CASSPPFSYEQYF. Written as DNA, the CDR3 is TGTGCCAGCTCACCACCATTCAGCTACGAGCAGTACTTC.